The source of this T cell receptor beta chain is a study of Ad26.COV2.S vaccination and SARS-CoV-2 variants. Points on this clone: Its antigen is currently unknown.

General observations from the study: People given the vaccine had a wider spike-specific TCR breadth than placebo recipients did. Responses of T cells in total may have been underestimated by the TCR breadth and depth analyses.

Germline V gene data show CDR1 as SGHVS and CDR2 as FQNEAQ. This CDR3 region has 15 residues. Trimming pared 3 bases from V and 4 bases from J, leaving 15 bases between. Data came from immunoSEQ multiplex PCR; TCRdb stores just in-frame clones and leaves some out. This sample has about 350,000 clones, with 90% to 95% found just once. The receptor was isolated from a human donor who had recovered from COVID-19. The J gene is TRBJ1-2, the V gene TRBV7-8; no firm D call. This material consisted of peripheral blood, taken after recovery from COVID-19. In DNA form, the CDR3 reads TGTGCCAGCAGCTTGGGGAAGGGCAGCGGCTATGGCTACACCTTC. This codes for CASSLGKGSGYGYTF.